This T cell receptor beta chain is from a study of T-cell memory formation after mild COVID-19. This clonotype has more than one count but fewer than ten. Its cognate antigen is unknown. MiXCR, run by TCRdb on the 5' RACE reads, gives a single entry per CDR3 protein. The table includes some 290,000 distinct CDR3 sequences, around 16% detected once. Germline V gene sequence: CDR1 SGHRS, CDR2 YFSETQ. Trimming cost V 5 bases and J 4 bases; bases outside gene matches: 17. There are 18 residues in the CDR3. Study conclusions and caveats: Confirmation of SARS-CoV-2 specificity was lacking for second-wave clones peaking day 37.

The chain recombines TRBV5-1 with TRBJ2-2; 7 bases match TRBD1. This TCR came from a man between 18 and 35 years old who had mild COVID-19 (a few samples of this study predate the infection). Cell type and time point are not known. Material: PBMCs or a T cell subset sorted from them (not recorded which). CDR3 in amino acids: CASRIMTGSRQGTGELFF. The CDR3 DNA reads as TGCGCCAGCAGAATAATGACAGGAAGCAGACAGGGCACCGGGGAGCTGTTTTTT.